The subject of this entry is one TCR beta chain. One junction end disagrees with the germline gene, perhaps due to a read error. RNA was extracted from bulk tissue without any cell sorting. Chemotherapy-naive patients with new lung cancer underwent thoracic surgery in China, August–late 2014. The CDR3 runs 14 residues. Germline CDR1 is SGHRS and CDR2 is YFSETQ. These data belong to a study of tumor and adjacent non-tumor tissue in lung cancer. About the research overall: Aged about 30 to 85 years, patients included more than nine men and roughly five women with stage I to III disease.

A modified ARM-PCR protocol with three rounds of nested PCR amplified TCRbeta. Via MiXCR, TCRdb re-called the multiplex PCR reads, giving one row per CDR3 protein. This table has 60,000 to 85,000 distinct CDR3 sequences, around 78% appearing once. This clonotype was sampled from a man in his fifties or sixties with non-small cell lung cancer. This sequence joins TRBV5-1 and TRBJ1-1, with a possible D match to TRBD1 (6 bases). Input material: lung tumor tissue. As DNA, the CDR3 is TGCGCCAGCAGCTCGGGTAACAGGGCAACTGACGCTTTCTTT. It is translated as CASSSGNRATDAFF.